This TCR beta chain is drawn from a study of early T cells in non-severe SARS-CoV-2 infection. Looking at the study overall: Bulk RNA taken from unsorted whole blood was sequenced, leaving chains unpaired.

The study's findings and limits: In VDJdb matching, anti-spike CD8 responses were favored while private and CD4 specificities went missing.

The library protocol tagged individual cDNA molecules with unique molecular identifiers. MiXCR, applied by TCRdb to the 5' RACE reads, yields one record per CDR3 protein. The sample contains under 70,000 distinct CDR3 sequences, about 13% of which appear only once. In the case of this clonotype: The antigen is undetermined.

Germline CDR1 reads SEHNR; CDR2 reads FQNEAQ (reference sequence). CDR3 size: 17 residues. The ends were cut back, 5 bases at V and 1 base at J, with 20 bases in the middle. The clonotype comes from an adult who was a healthcare worker with PCR-confirmed SARS-CoV-2 infection or an uninfected control (not recorded which). Sample: whole blood. The chain is built from TRBV7-9 and TRBJ1-1; D unclear. The CDR3 is CASSPPAPLRENTEAFF. The DNA of the CDR3 is TGTGCCAGCAGCCCCCCAGCGCCGTTACGGGAGAACACTGAAGCTTTCTTT.